The sequence of this T cell receptor (beta chain) was determined in a study of blood T cell repertoires in COVID-19. Study summary: Spain, Italy and the United States supplied samples that represented acute and convalescent COVID-19. From T cells, B-cell-depleted T cells, or PBMCs came the material, which was cDNA or gDNA.

The V gene's germline CDR1 is SGHDT and CDR2 YYEEEE. CDR3 length: 14 amino acids. The J segment lost 4 bases and the V segment lost 3 bases, leaving 5 bases of the junction unmatched. The protocol was immunoSEQ multiplex PCR, while the TCRdb copy is restricted to in-frame clones and leaves out a portion. The sample holds under 100,000 clones, 87% seen once. This clone was recorded only once. The chain has TRBV5-6 and TRBJ1-2; 8 positions match TRBD1. The sample was peripheral blood. The TCR sequence derives from a male donor with acute or convalescent COVID-19. The CDR3 region has the DNA TGTGCCAGCAGCTGGGGGGGACAGGCCTATGGCTACACCTTC. Protein sequence: CASSWGGQAYGYTF.